The 16 T cell receptor beta chains listed next were all sequenced from one sample in a study of graft-versus-host responses after intestinal transplantation. Clones were sequenced by immunoSEQ multiplex PCR, and TCRdb holds only the in-frame ones, with some missing. The top ten hold roughly 0.2% of the sample, which has roughly 100,000 clones, 90% to 95% seen once. Their antigens remain unidentified. Sequencing used unstimulated CD4+ T cells sorted from spleen or lymph node cells, obtained before transplant. The receptors stem from a human donor who was the organ donor for an intestinal transplant.

The genes are TRBV7-3 and TRBJ2-3; 9 bases fit TRBD2. Germline CDR1 reads SGHTA; CDR2 reads FQGTGA. The length of the CDR3 is 17 residues. The V gene end was trimmed by 9 bases and the J gene end by 6 bases; junction bases not matched to a gene: 19. In DNA, the CDR3 is TGTGCCAGTTCTCTCAGGGGGGTAGCGGGGGTAGGGGATACGCAGTATTTT. The encoded protein is CASSLRGVAGVGDTQYF.

The rearrangement links TRBV15 to TRBJ2-3, with 8 bases matching TRBD2. Trimming took 6 bases from V and 2 from J; bases not matched to a gene: 7. Germline assignment: CDR1 LNHNV and CDR2 YYDKDF (reference sequence). CDR3 size: 15 residues. The CDR3 is CATRRTSLFTDTQYF. The CDR3 nucleotides read TGTGCCACCAGGCGGACTAGCCTATTCACAGATACGCAGTATTTT.

V usage is TRBV6-5 and J usage is TRBJ1-1, with D uncertain. CDR3 length: 13 residues. CDR1 and CDR2 from the germline V gene are MNHEY and SVGAGI. Between the trimmed V and J ends, which lost 0 bases and 6 bases, there was a span of 8 bases. CDR3: CASSYSFQSEAFF. CDR3 sequence (DNA): TGTGCCAGCAGTTACTCTTTTCAATCTGAAGCTTTCTTT.

This clone has more than one count but fewer than ten. The chain links TRBV7-9 to TRBJ2-7; TRBD1 matches at 7 bases. V trimming: 5 bases; J trimming: 2 bases; junction bases outside the gene matches: 9. CDR1 is SEHNR, CDR2 FQNEAQ, per germline (reference sequence). The CDR3 is made up of 15 amino acids. The CDR3 region is CASSKGTAPPYEQYF. For the CDR3, the DNA is TGTGCCAGCAGCAAGGGGACAGCCCCGCCCTACGAGCAGTACTTC.

The CDR3, as DNA: TGCGCCAGCAGCAGGACAGGGACCTACGAGCAGTACTTC. Its protein product is CASSRTGTYEQYF. This chain uses TRBV5-1 with TRBJ2-7; 8 bases match TRBD1. The germline V gene encodes CDR1 SGHRS and CDR2 YFSETQ. This CDR3 is built from 13 residues. The V and J ends lost 4 bases and 2 bases, in that order; junction bases with no gene match: 2. Full variable domain (remainder filled in from reference TRBV5-1 and TRBJ2-7): KAGVTQTPRYLIKTRGQQVTLSCSPISGHRSVSWYQQTPGQGLQFLFEYFSETQRNKGNFPGRFSGRQFSNSRSEMNVSTLELGDSALYLCASSRTGTYEQYFGPGTRLTVT.

The chain joins TRBV11-2 to TRBJ2-3; 7 bases are shared with TRBD2. Germline loops: CDR1 SGHAT, CDR2 FQNNGV. CDR3 length: 16 amino acids. Trimming removed 0 bases from V and 7 bases from J; junction bases left unmatched: 10. In DNA form, the CDR3 reads TGTGCCAGCAGCTTAGATCGGGGGGACTCCCTGTATACGCAGTATTTT. This encodes CASSLDRGDSLYTQYF. Complete variable domain (other parts from reference TRBV11-2 and TRBJ2-3): EAGVAQSPRYKIIEKRQSVAFWCNPISGHATLYWYQQILGQGPKLLIQFQNNGVVDDSQLPKDRFSAERLKGVDSTLKIQPAKLEDSAVYLCASSLDRGDSLYTQYFGPGTRLTVL.

In this sample, this clone turned up a few times. The J gene is TRBJ2-7, the V gene TRBV21-1; the D call in the table, TRBD2, was not verified against the DNA. TRBV21-1 is a listed pseudogene. The CDR3 runs 15 residues. CDR3 nucleotides: TGTGCCAGCAGCAAAGTACGGAGGGTCTCCTACGAGCAGTACTTC. Translating gives CASSKVRRVSYEQYF.

The chain recombines TRBV6-5 with TRBJ2-3; 8 bases are shared with TRBD1. Germline loops: CDR1 MNHEY, CDR2 SVGAGI. The length of the CDR3 is 15 residues. Losses at the gene ends were 8 bases for V and 0 bases for J; bases not matched to a gene: 7. The CDR3: CASGDRSSSTDTQYF. The CDR3 bases are TGTGCCAGCGGGGACAGGAGCTCTAGCACAGATACGCAGTATTTT.

V is TRBV6-5 and J is TRBJ2-7, with a tentative D call TRBD2 (5 bases). Germline values: CDR1 MNHEY, CDR2 SVGAGI. The CDR3 extends over 14 amino acids. V gave up 7 bases and J gave up 0 bases, with 13 bases separating them. The CDR3 bases are TGTGCCAGCACGTGGTATGGGAGCTCCTACGAGCAGTACTTC. Translation: CASTWYGSSYEQYF.

DNA for the CDR3: TGTGCCAGCAGCTTGGGGAGGGCTAAGGTTTATGGCTACACCTTC. It translates to CASSLGRAKVYGYTF. The chain combines TRBV11-2 with TRBJ1-2; no definite D call. CDR1 SGHAT and CDR2 FQNNGV come from the germline V gene. V was pared by 3 bases and J by 5 bases, with 16 bases between. This CDR3 region has 15 residues.

The CDR3 reads CASSSAGGSYEQYF. DNA for the CDR3: TGTGCCAGCAGCTCGGCGGGGGGGTCCTACGAGCAGTACTTC. The chain links TRBV7-9 to TRBJ2-7; 9 nucleotides agree with TRBD2. The CDR3 is made up of 14 amino acids. CDR1 and CDR2 (germline): SEHNR, FQNEAQ (reference sequence). V trimming: 4 bases; J trimming: 1 base; junction bases outside the gene matches: 2.

The chain carries TRBV19 and TRBJ2-1, with 11 bases aligning to TRBD2. V was clipped by 5 bases and J by 3 bases; unmatched bases: 3. The CDR3 has 15 residues. CDR1 is LNHDA and CDR2 is SQIVND in the germline V gene (reference sequence). The CDR3 is CASSLSGGVYNEQFF. The CDR3 nucleotides read TGTGCCAGTAGTCTTAGCGGGGGGGTCTACAATGAGCAGTTCTTC.

The J gene is TRBJ2-5, the V gene TRBV4-3; TRBD2 matches at 8 bases. The germline CDR1 and CDR2 sequences are LGHNA and YSLEER. The ends lost 0 bases at V and 2 bases at J; junction bases unmatched: 8. The CDR3 is 17 amino acids. In nucleotides, the CDR3 is TGCGCCAGCAGCCAAGAGGCCAGCGGGGGTTTTCAAGAGACCCAGTACTTC. It translates to CASSQEASGGFQETQYF.

The chain links TRBV18 to TRBJ2-6, with 8 bases that match TRBD1. The trim removed 1 base at V and 0 bases at J, leaving 14 bases unmatched. Germline CDR1 KGHSH, CDR2 LQKENI. This CDR3 is built from 21 residues. For the CDR3, the DNA is TGTGCCAGCTCACCACGATCTCGGACAGGGCGAAAGAGCTCTGGGGCCAACGTCCTGACTTTC. Its translation is CASSPRSRTGRKSSGANVLTF.

The chain couples TRBV4-3 to TRBJ2-5; 14 bases line up with TRBD2. Losses at the gene ends were 0 bases for V and 11 bases for J; bases not matched to a gene: 8. Germline V gene lookup returns CDR1 LGHNA and CDR2 YSLEER. CDR3 length equals 16 residues. The CDR3 coding sequence is TGCGCCAGCAGCCAAGAGACTAGCGGGGGGGCGCGTGAGCAGTACTTC. Protein product: CASSQETSGGAREQYF.

This clone was seen a single time. The chain has TRBV2 and TRBJ2-1, with 12 bases aligning to TRBD1. The junction had 9 bases not matched to a gene; V was cut back by 6 bases and J by 9 bases. The CDR3 spans 15 residues. Germline CDR1 and CDR2: SNHLY and FYNNEI. DNA for the CDR3: TGTGCCAGCAGGGGTCCGGGACAGGGGGCGGTTGAGCAGTTCTTC. This translates into CASRGPGQGAVEQFF.